What follows is one T cell receptor beta chain and its context. Its antigen is still unknown. No base quality information exists; no much larger clone differs at one position. This sample is drawn from a study of cytomegalovirus exposure and HLA in healthy donors (dated by TCRdb to 2017 to 2019). About the study as a whole: According to a later analysis, the roughly 120 validation repertoires were produced on the same platform as the roughly 600 repertoires of the first cohort. To predict cytomegalovirus infection status, the study brought together high-throughput TCR immunosequencing, statistical association of individual TCRs with disease status, and machine learning. The study aimed to test whether signatures of past pathogen exposure could be identified by cataloging public T cell receptors. In addition to the first cohort of around 670 subjects, a separate validation cohort of about 120 different subjects was used.

Library prep was done by the immunoSEQ multiplex PCR assay. In the authors' own workflow: A statistical classification framework was built to diagnose cytomegalovirus status from the catalog of TCR beta chain sequences. TCRdb retrieved this table from immuneACCESS and kept in-frame rearrangements only. Not all clones are present; in checked studies, unresolved V genes account for under half, and no reason is known for the remainder. V and J calls and clone size come straight from that table; D and trimming were deduced from the DNA. Across this sample there are about 110,000 clones, with 90% to 97% seen only once. 0.67% of the sample is taken by the ten largest. The donors belonged to the validation cohort of around 110 subjects, which was separate from the roughly 700-subject first cohort. Overall study outcomes, separate from this receptor: In a later analysis, TCRs clustered in the first cohort were found to also tend to co-occur in the roughly 120 validation repertoires, with 90% to 95% of cluster scores above 0. In vitro tests confirmed that a few of the cytomegalovirus-associated TCR beta chains recognize cytomegalovirus antigens. A later analysis had no HLA typing for the validation cohort, so co-occurrence there was scored across all 130 or so repertoires. A total of 150 to 200 TCR beta chains were listed by the study as associated with cytomegalovirus. Most TCR sequences were seen in very few donors, while some public TCRs were found in many individuals. In both the original and validation cohorts, the classifier was reported to diagnose cytomegalovirus status with high specificity and sensitivity. The authors suggested that the approach could potentially be extended to other disease states and immunological phenotypes.

At the junction V is shortened by 8 bases and J by 7 bases, with 17 bases in between. The germline V gene (reference sequence) gives CDR1 as LNHDA and CDR2 as SQIVND. The CDR3 numbers 13 residues from cysteine through phenylalanine. Solely the CDR3 DNA is kept, with 39 bases framed from the first base. Input material: PBMCs. The rearrangement combines TRBV19 with TRBJ1-2; a weak D assignment points to TRBD1 (6 bases agree). This TCR was sampled from a young woman in good health and CMV-seronegative. CDR3 protein: CASLGRGGRGYTF. In nucleotides, the sequence is TGTGCCAGTCTGGGCAGGGGCGGCCGTGGCTACACCTTC.